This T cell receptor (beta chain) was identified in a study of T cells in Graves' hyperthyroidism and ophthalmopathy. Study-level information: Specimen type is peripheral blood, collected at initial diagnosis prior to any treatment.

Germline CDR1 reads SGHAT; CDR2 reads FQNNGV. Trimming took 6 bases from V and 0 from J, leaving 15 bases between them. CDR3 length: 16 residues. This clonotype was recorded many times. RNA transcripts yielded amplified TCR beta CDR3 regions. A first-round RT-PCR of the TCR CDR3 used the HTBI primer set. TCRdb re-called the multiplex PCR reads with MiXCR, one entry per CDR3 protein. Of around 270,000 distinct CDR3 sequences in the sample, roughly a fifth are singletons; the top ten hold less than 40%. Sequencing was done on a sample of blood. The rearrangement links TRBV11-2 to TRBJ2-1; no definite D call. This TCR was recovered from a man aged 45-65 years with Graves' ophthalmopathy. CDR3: CASRTTVLSSYNEQFF. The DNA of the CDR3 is TGTGCCAGCAGGACAACGGTGCTGAGCTCCTACAATGAGCAGTTCTTC.